Following are 29 T cell receptor beta chains from one sample sequenced in a study of T-cell reconstitution after alpha-beta-depleted transplantation in children. TCRbeta library preparation incorporated unique molecular identifiers. Using its own MiXCR run on the PCR reads, TCRdb lists one record per CDR3 protein. The sample contains 200,000 to 300,000 distinct CDR3 sequences, around 12% of which appear only once. The sequenced sample was PBMCs from the stem cell graft donor, obtained from the stem cell graft. The source of these receptors is a human donor who donated a stem cell graft to a child with acute lymphoblastic leukemia.

This clonotype was seen repeatedly, ten times or more. The chain carries TRBV12-3 or TRBV12-4 and TRBJ2-7; tentative D call: TRBD1 (7 bases). V lost 1 base to trimming and J lost 2 bases, with 12 bases between them. The CDR3 contains 15 residues. The DNA for the CDR3 is TGTGCCAGCAGTTTAGGGGCAGGGGGGACCTACGAGCAGTACTTC. This sequence encodes CASSLGAGGTYEQYF.

This clonotype came up many times. V gene TRBV7-9 combines with J gene TRBJ2-7; no definite D call. The V gene lost 7 bases and the J gene lost 1 base, with 17 bases spanning the gap. CDR3 length: 15 amino acids. From germline, CDR1 is SEHNR and CDR2 FQNEAQ (reference sequence). In DNA, the CDR3 is TGTGCCAGCACCAAAGCCGGTGAGCTTTCCTACGAGCAGTACTTC. This gives the protein CASTKAGELSYEQYF.

This clonotype turned up a few times. The rearrangement joins TRBV20-1 to TRBJ1-5, with D hard to call. The CDR3 totals 13 residues. Germline values: CDR1 DFQATT, CDR2 SNEGSKA (reference sequence). V lost 3 bases, J lost 3 bases, and 9 bases lay in between. CDR3 in DNA: TGCAGTGCTAGTTACGGGAACAATCAGCCCCAGCATTTT. Translation: CSASYGNNQPQHF.

This clonotype was seen at least ten times. The chain has TRBV28 and TRBJ2-3, with TRBD2 identical over 8 bases. The CDR3 is 14 amino acids. Trimming cost V 4 bases and J 2 bases; bases outside gene matches: 2. Germline V gene data show CDR1 as MDHEN and CDR2 as SYDVKM. The CDR3 loop reads CASSSGLATDTQYF. Written as DNA, the CDR3 is TGTGCCAGCAGTTCCGGACTAGCCACAGATACGCAGTATTTT.

This clonotype has ten or more counts. The chain couples TRBV19 to TRBJ2-7, with 8 bases aligning to TRBD1. This CDR3 has 15 residues. Germline CDR1 LNHDA, CDR2 SQIVND (reference sequence). Unmatched junction bases numbered 5, after V lost 1 base and J lost 3 bases. CDR3 sequence reads: CASSIGGQGIYEQYF. DNA of the CDR3: TGTGCCAGTAGTATAGGAGGACAGGGAATCTACGAGCAGTACTTC.

In its sample, this clonotype was seen many times. This chain uses TRBV29-1 with TRBJ2-3; D gene ambiguous. V was pared by 5 bases and J by 3 bases, with 12 bases between. CDR1 SQVTM and CDR2 ANQGSEA come from the germline V gene. This CDR3 contains 13 residues. The CDR3 nucleotides read TGCAGCGTTTCTGTGGTAAGGACAGATACGCAGTATTTT. Protein product: CSVSVVRTDTQYF.

This clonotype was observed a few times. This chain uses TRBV18 with TRBJ2-7; D may be TRBD2 (7 bases). The CDR3 extends over 20 amino acids. The V end lost 1 base, the J end lost 3 bases, and 28 bases lay between the germline ends. The V gene's germline CDR1 is KGHSH and CDR2 LQKENI. This CDR3 reads CASSPRHPAGETGGFYEQYF. In DNA, the CDR3 is TGTGCCAGCTCACCACGGCACCCGGCAGGGGAGACGGGAGGATTCTACGAGCAGTACTTC.

This clonotype has a handful of counts. The gene calls are TRBV20-1 and TRBJ2-3; 15 bases map to TRBD2. This CDR3 region has 16 residues. CDR1 DFQATT and CDR2 SNEGSKA come from the germline V gene (reference sequence). The junction had 3 bases not matched to a gene; V was cut back by 5 bases and J by 0 bases. The CDR3 DNA reads TGCAGTGCTGGACTAGCGGGAGGGCTGAGCACAGATACGCAGTATTTT. It yields the protein CSAGLAGGLSTDTQYF.

This clonotype appeared many times. This chain connects TRBV9 to TRBJ1-2; D uncertain. The length of the CDR3 is 12 residues. V lost 7 bases and J lost 8, with 15 bases in between. Germline loops: CDR1 SGDLS, CDR2 YYNGEE. CDR3 sequence (DNA): TGTGCCAGCTATGAGCGAGGCCGCGGCTACACCTTC. This encodes CASYERGRGYTF.

At least ten counts were recorded for this clonotype. The V and J genes are TRBV7-9 and TRBJ2-1; D not resolved. The CDR3 extends over 15 amino acids. The ends were cut back, 1 base at V and 2 bases at J, with 9 bases in the middle. Germline CDR1 and CDR2: SEHNR and FQNEAQ (reference sequence). The CDR3 DNA sequence: TGTGCCAGCAGCTTAGTACAGCGACCCTACAATGAGCAGTTCTTC. Amino acid sequence: CASSLVQRPYNEQFF.

This clonotype occurred many times. The chain links TRBV27 to TRBJ2-2, with 14 bases fitting TRBD2. V was clipped by 5 bases and J by 7 bases; unmatched bases: 6. Looked up from germline, CDR1 is MNHEY and CDR2 is SMNVEV (reference sequence). The CDR3 totals 16 residues. This chain's CDR3 is CASSRLAGGPSGELFF. DNA for the CDR3: TGTGCCAGCAGTCGACTAGCGGGAGGGCCAAGCGGGGAGCTGTTTTTT.

This clonotype was seen many times. This rearrangement joins TRBV5-5 to TRBJ1-6, with a possible D match to TRBD1 (5 bases). Between the trimmed V and J ends, which lost 2 bases and 6 bases, there was a span of 9 bases. Germline V gives CDR1 SGHKS, CDR2 YYEKEE (reference sequence). The CDR3 contains 14 residues. DNA of the CDR3: TGTGCCAGCAGCTTCCGACAGACTAATTCACCCCTCCACTTT. Residues: CASSFRQTNSPLHF.

The J gene is TRBJ2-7, the V gene TRBV3-1, with TRBD2 matching 7 bases. The germline CDR1 and CDR2 sequences are LGHDT and YNNKEL (reference sequence). This CDR3 spans 16 amino acids. The ends lost 4 bases at V and 1 base at J; junction bases unmatched: 10. CDR3: CASSPYSGYPSYEQYF. The DNA for the CDR3 is TGTGCCAGCAGCCCCTATAGCGGGTATCCTTCCTACGAGCAGTACTTC.

The rearrangement joins TRBV10-3 to TRBJ2-7; tentative D call: TRBD1 (6 bases). Germline lookup yields CDR1 ENHRY and CDR2 SYGVKD. The V gene lost 6 bases and the J gene lost 1 base, with 10 bases spanning the gap. This CDR3 is 13 amino acids long. The chain's CDR3 is CAISQGQSYEQYF. The CDR3 coding sequence is TGTGCCATCAGCCAAGGACAGTCCTACGAGCAGTACTTC.

In its sample, this clonotype was seen many times. This chain uses TRBV3-1 with TRBJ2-3; D is undetermined. Trimming took off 4 bases at V and 6 bases at J, with 8 bases between the two ends. CDR1 is LGHDT and CDR2 is YNNKEL in the germline V gene (reference sequence). The CDR3 consists of 12 residues. The CDR3 region has the DNA TGTGCCAGCAGCCGATCCGGGGATACGCAGTATTTT. Protein: CASSRSGDTQYF.

The chain recombines TRBV13 with TRBJ2-7; tentative D call: TRBD2 (5 bases). V shed 5 bases and J shed 2 bases, with 19 bases lying between them. The CDR3 has 16 residues. Germline assignment: CDR1 PRHDT and CDR2 FYEKMQ (reference sequence). The CDR3 sequence is CASSDKGVGFTYEQYF. The CDR3 DNA reads as TGTGCCAGCAGCGATAAGGGAGTCGGCTTCACCTACGAGCAGTACTTC.

The table lists this clonotype with a few counts. The chain joins TRBV6-5 to TRBJ2-7; 9 nucleotides agree with TRBD1. Losses at the gene ends were 4 bases for V and 4 bases for J; bases not matched to a gene: 8. In germline, CDR1 is MNHEY, CDR2 SVGAGI. The CDR3 loop spans 15 amino acids. The CDR3 DNA follows: TGTGCCAGCAGTTTGACCGGGACAGGGCATTACGAGCAGTACTTC. Translated: CASSLTGTGHYEQYF.

This clonotype came up many times. The rearrangement uses TRBV4-2 and TRBJ2-7; the D is unclear. This CDR3 comprises 15 residues. V gave up 0 bases and J gave up 0 bases, with 9 bases separating them. Germline CDR1 is LGHNA and CDR2 is YNFKEQ. Written as DNA, the CDR3 is TGTGCCAGCAGCCAAGAGTTGTCGCACTCCTACGAGCAGTACTTC. It is translated as CASSQELSHSYEQYF.

The chain joins TRBV7-8 to TRBJ1-2; 8 bases are shared with TRBD1. The CDR3 runs 15 residues. Germline V gene sequence: CDR1 SGHVS, CDR2 FQNEAQ. V lost 1 base, J lost 5 bases, and 6 bases stayed unmatched. The CDR3 is CASSLVSGTGYGYTF. The DNA of the CDR3 is TGTGCCAGCAGCTTAGTCTCCGGGACAGGTTATGGCTACACCTTC.

Many counts were recorded for this clonotype. The chain has TRBV4-2 and TRBJ2-5; no firm D call. V was clipped by 0 bases and J by 4 bases, with 12 bases between them. CDR1 is LGHNA and CDR2 is YNFKEQ in the germline V gene. This CDR3 has 15 residues. CDR3 in amino acids: CASSQDLSGPETQYF. DNA of the CDR3: TGTGCCAGCAGCCAAGATCTGTCTGGCCCAGAGACCCAGTACTTC.

This clonotype was detected ten times or more. This chain joins TRBV29-1 and TRBJ1-2; D perhaps matches TRBD1 (6 bases). CDR3 length equals 11 residues. With 2 bases removed from V and 6 bases from J, the gap between germline ends came to 7 bases. CDR1 and CDR2 from the germline V gene are SQVTM and ANQGSEA. The CDR3 here is CSVEQGNGYTF. In DNA, the CDR3 is TGCAGCGTTGAACAGGGGAATGGCTACACCTTC. Filled out from reference TRBV29-1 and TRBJ1-2, the complete variable domain reads SAVISQKPSRDICQRGTSLTIQCQVDSQVTMMFWYRQQPGQSLTLIATANQGSEATYESGFVIDKFPISRPNLTFSTLTVSNMSPEDSSIYLCSVEQGNGYTFGSGTRLTVV.

The rearrangement joins TRBV7-2 to TRBJ1-5; D remains unclear. This CDR3 is 13 amino acids long. Per the germline V gene, CDR1 is SGHTA and CDR2 is FQGNSA. The V end was cut by 6 bases, the J end by 3 bases, with 9 bases between. Here the CDR3 DNA reads TGTGCCAGCAGTTGGGAGAACAATCAGCCCCAGCATTTT. Amino acid sequence: CASSWENNQPQHF.

This clonotype was found many times. The chain is built from TRBV21-1 and TRBJ2-3; the table's D call, TRBD2, was not checked against the DNA. TRBV21-1 is classified as a pseudogene. The CDR3 is 16 residues long. In DNA form, the CDR3 reads TGTGCCAGCAGCTTGCGGACTAGCGGGTTCACAGATACGCAGTATTTT. Amino acids: CASSLRTSGFTDTQYF.

This clonotype has a count of ten or more. The rearrangement joins TRBV7-2 to TRBJ2-7; D not certain. CDR1 and CDR2 (germline): SGHTA, FQGNSA. The CDR3 runs to 14 residues. V was cut by 5 bases and J by 2 bases, with 13 bases left in between. CDR3 nucleotide sequence: TGTGCCAGCAGCCCCGAAAGGCAGGCCTACGAGCAGTACTTC. Protein product: CASSPERQAYEQYF.

This clonotype was counted at least ten times. The chain links TRBV5-6 to TRBJ2-3; D is ambiguous. The CDR3 spans 13 residues. V lost 6 bases and J lost 8, with 16 bases in between. Per germline, CDR1 SGHDT and CDR2 YYEEEE. CDR3 region: CASNFPGRSTQYF. The CDR3 DNA reads TGTGCCAGCAACTTCCCGGGCCGTAGTACGCAGTATTTT. Variable domain in full (rest from reference TRBV5-6 and TRBJ2-3): DAGVTQSPTHLIKTRGQQVTLRCSPKSGHDTVSWYQQALGQGPQFIFQYYEEEERQRGNFPDRFSGHQFPNYSSELNVNALLLGDSALYLCASNFPGRSTQYFGPGTRLTVL.

This clonotype turned up a few times. The chain links TRBV18 to TRBJ2-7, with 7 bases matching TRBD1. CDR3 length: 14 residues. With 1 base clipped from V and 4 bases from J, the junction kept 4 bases outside the gene matches. Per the germline V gene, CDR1 is KGHSH and CDR2 is LQKENI. CDR3 region: CASSPRQGGYEQYF. For the CDR3, the DNA is TGTGCCAGCTCACCACGACAGGGTGGGTACGAGCAGTACTTC.

This clonotype was recorded at least ten times. DNA for the CDR3: TGTGCCAGCAGAGAGACAGGCGTGGTCTCTGGGGCCAACGTCCTGACTTTC. Its translation: CASRETGVVSGANVLTF. The rearrangement links TRBV2 to TRBJ2-6; tentatively, D is TRBD1 (6 bases). The V gene's germline CDR1 is SNHLY and CDR2 FYNNEI. This CDR3 comprises 17 residues. With 6 bases removed from V and 0 bases from J, the gap between germline ends came to 15 bases.

This clonotype occurred many times. The chain is built from TRBV20-1 and TRBJ2-7; D uncertain. Trimming stripped 6 bases from V and 0 bases from J, with 15 bases between. The CDR3 spans 14 residues. Germline V gene data show CDR1 as DFQATT and CDR2 as SNEGSKA (reference sequence). This chain's CDR3 is CSAHSLVPSYEQYF. The CDR3 DNA follows: TGCAGTGCCCACTCACTGGTCCCCTCCTACGAGCAGTACTTC.

This clonotype was counted between two and nine times. V usage is TRBV30 and J usage is TRBJ2-3, with D unclear. The ends were cut back, 0 bases at V and 0 bases at J, with 10 bases in the middle. The CDR3 covers 15 residues. The V gene's germline CDR1 is GTSNPN and CDR2 SVGIG (reference sequence). CDR3 sequence: CAWSVLVGSTDTQYF. The CDR3 nucleotides read TGTGCCTGGAGTGTACTTGTCGGCAGCACAGATACGCAGTATTTT.